The present T cell receptor (beta chain) was sequenced within a study of vaccination effects on CD4 cells after COVID-19. The overall study: With roughly 9.5 ug/ml peptides and 7.5 to 10 IU/ml IL-2, fewer than 2.5 million PBMC per well were cultured.

Sequencing used immunoSEQ multiplex PCR; TCRdb keeps in-frame clones, though not all of them. The sample carries about 74,000 clones, roughly 80% recorded once. CDR1 LNHNV and CDR2 YYDKDF come from the germline V gene (reference sequence). The CDR3 is 15 amino acids. Trimming stripped 0 bases from V and 4 bases from J, with 12 bases between. Following 10 days of culture, CD4+ T cells were isolated. A half-volume exchange with IL-2 medium occurred on days 3 and 7. Turning to this clone: Antigen: not known.

Source: CD4+ T cells from PBMCs cultured without peptide, taken before COVID-19 vaccination. The clonotype comes from a human donor who received a COVID-19 vaccine. The V gene is TRBV15, the J gene TRBJ2-5, with D unclear. Written as DNA, the CDR3 is TGTGCCACCAGCAGAGATAGACGGAACACAGAGACCCAGTACTTC. Amino acid sequence: CATSRDRRNTETQYF.